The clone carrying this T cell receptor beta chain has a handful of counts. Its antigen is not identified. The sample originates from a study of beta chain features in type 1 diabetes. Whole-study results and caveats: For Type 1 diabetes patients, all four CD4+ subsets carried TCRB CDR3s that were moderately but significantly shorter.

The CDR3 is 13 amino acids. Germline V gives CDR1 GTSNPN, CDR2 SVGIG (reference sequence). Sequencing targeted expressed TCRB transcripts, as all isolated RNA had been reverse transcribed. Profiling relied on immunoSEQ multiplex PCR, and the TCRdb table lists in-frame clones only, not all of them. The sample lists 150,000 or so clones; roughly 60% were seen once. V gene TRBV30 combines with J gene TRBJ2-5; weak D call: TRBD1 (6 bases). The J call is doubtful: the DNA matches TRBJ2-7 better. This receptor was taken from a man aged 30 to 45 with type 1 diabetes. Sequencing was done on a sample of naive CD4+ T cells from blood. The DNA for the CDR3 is TGTGCCTGGAGCTCACAGGGCTCCTACGAGCAGTACTTC. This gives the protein CAWSSQGSYEQYF.